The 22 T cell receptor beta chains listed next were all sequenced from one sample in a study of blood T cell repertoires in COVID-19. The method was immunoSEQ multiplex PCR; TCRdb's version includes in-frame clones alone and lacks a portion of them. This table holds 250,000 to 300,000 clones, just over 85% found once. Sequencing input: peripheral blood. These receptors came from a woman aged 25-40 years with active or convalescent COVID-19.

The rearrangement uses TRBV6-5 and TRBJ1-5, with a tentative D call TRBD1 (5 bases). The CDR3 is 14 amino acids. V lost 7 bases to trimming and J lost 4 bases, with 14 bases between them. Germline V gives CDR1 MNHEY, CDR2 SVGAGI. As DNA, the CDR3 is TGTGCCAGCAAGGTCGGGGGAACTAATCAGCCCCAGCATTTT. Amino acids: CASKVGGTNQPQHF.

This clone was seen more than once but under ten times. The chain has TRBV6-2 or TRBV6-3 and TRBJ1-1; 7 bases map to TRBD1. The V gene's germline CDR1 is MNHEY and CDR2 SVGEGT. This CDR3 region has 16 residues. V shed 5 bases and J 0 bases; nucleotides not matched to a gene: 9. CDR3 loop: CASSEWTGIMNTEAFF. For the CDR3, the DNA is TGTGCCAGCAGTGAGTGGACAGGAATCATGAACACTGAAGCTTTCTTT.

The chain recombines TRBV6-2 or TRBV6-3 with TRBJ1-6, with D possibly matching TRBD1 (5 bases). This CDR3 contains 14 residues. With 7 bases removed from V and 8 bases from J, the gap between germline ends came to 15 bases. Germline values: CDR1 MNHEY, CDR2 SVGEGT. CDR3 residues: CASTPLGGDSPLHF. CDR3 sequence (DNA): TGTGCCAGCACCCCCCTGGGAGGGGATTCACCCCTCCACTTT.

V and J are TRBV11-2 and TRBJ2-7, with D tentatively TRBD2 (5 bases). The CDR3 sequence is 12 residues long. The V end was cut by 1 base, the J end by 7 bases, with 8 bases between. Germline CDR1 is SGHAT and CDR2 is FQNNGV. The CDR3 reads CASSLGRGEQYF. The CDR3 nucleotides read TGTGCCAGCAGCTTAGGACGAGGGGAGCAGTACTTC.

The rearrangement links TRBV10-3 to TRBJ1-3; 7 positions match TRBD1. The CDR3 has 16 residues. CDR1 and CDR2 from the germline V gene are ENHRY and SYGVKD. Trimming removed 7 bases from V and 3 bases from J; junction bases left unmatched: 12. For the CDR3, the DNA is TGTGCCATCAATTCACCCCGGCAGGGGGGTGGAAACACCATATATTTT. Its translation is CAINSPRQGGGNTIYF.

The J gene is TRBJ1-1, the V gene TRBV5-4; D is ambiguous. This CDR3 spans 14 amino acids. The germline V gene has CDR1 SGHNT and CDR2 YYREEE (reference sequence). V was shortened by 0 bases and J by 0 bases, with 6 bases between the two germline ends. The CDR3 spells CASSLDRMNTEAFF. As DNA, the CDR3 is TGTGCCAGCAGCTTGGACAGAATGAACACTGAAGCTTTCTTT.

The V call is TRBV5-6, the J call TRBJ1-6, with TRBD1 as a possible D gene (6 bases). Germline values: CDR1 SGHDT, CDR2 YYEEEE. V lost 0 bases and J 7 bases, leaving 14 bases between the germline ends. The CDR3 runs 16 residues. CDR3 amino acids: CASSLATGTSNSPLHF. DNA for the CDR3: TGTGCCAGCAGCTTGGCTACAGGGACCTCGAATTCACCCCTCCACTTT.

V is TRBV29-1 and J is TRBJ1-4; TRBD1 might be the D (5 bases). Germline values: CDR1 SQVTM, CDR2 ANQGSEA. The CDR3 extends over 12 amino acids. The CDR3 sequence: CAGTATNEKLFF. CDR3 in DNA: TGCGCGGGGACGGCAACTAATGAAAAACTGTTTTTT. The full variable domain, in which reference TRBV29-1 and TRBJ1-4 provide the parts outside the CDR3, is SAVISQKPSRDICQRGTSLTIQCQVDSQVTMMFWYRQQPGQSLTLIATANQGSEATYESGFVIDKFPISRPNLTFSTLTVSNMSPEDSSIYLCAGTATNEKLFFGSGTQLSVL.

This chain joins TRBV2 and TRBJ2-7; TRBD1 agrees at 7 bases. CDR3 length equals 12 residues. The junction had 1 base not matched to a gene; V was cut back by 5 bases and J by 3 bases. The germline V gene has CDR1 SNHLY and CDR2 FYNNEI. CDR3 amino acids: CASSRQGYEQYF. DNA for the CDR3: TGTGCCAGCAGTCGACAGGGCTACGAGCAGTACTTC.

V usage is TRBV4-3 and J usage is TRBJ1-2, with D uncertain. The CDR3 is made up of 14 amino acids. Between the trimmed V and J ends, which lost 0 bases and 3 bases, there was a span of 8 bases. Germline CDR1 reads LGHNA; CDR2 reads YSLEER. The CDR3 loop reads CASSQDPGYYGYTF. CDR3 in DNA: TGCGCCAGCAGCCAAGACCCGGGGTACTATGGCTACACCTTC.

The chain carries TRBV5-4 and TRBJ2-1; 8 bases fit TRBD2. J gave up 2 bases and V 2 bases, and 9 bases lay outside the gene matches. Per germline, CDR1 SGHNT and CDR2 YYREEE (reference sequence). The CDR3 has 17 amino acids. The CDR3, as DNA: TGTGCCAGCAGCTTAAAGCGGGGGCCCGCTACCTACAATGAGCAGTTCTTC. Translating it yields CASSLKRGPATYNEQFF.

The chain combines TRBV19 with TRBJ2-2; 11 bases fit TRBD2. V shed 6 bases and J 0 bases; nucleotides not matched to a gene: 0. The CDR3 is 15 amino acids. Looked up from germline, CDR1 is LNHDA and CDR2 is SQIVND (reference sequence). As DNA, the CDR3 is TGTGCCAGTAGGGGACTAGCGGCGAACACCGGGGAGCTGTTTTTT. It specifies CASRGLAANTGELFF. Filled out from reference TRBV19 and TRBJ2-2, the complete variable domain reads DGGITQSPKYLFRKEGQNVTLSCEQNLNHDAMYWYRQDPGQGLRLIYYSQIVNDFQKGDIAEGYSVSREKKESFPLTVTSAQKNPTAFYLCASRGLAANTGELFFGEGSRLTVL.

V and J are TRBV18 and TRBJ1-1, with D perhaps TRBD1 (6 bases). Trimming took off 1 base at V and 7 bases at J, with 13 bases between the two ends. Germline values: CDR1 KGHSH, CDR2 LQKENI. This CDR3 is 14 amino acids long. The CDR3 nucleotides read TGTGCCAGCTCACCACTTTCCAGAGGGGGTGAAGCTTTCTTT. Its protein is CASSPLSRGGEAFF.

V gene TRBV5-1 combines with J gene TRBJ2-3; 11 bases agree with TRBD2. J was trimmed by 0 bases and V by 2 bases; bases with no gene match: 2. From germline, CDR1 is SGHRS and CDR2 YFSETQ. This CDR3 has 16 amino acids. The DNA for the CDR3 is TGCGCCAGCAGCTTTTTAGCGGGGGGGAGCACAGATACGCAGTATTTT. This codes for CASSFLAGGSTDTQYF.

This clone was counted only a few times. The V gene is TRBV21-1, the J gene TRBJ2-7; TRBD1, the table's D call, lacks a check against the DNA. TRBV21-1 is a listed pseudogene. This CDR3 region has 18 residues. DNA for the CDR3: TGTGCCAGCGTCCGAGAAAATCCACCTAGGGGTCTAGCCTACGAGCAGTACTTC. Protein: CASVRENPPRGLAYEQYF.

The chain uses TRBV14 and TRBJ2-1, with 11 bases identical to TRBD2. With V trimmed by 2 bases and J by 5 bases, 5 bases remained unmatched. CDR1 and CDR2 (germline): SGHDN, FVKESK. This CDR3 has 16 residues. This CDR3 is CASSQIAGGPNNEQFF. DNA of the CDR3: TGTGCCAGCAGCCAAATAGCGGGGGGGCCCAACAATGAGCAGTTCTTC.

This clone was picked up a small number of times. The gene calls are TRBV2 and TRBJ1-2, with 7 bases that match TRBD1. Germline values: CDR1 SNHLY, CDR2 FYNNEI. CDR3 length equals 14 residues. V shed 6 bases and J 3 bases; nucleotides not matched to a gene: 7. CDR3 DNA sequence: TGTGCCAGCAGGGAGTCCACAGGGGACTATGGCTACACCTTC. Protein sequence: CASRESTGDYGYTF.

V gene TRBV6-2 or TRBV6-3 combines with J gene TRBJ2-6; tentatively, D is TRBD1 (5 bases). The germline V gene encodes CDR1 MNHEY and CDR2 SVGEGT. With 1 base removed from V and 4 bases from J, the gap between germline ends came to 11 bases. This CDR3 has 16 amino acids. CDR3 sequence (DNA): TGTGCCAGCAGTTACTTATGGGGCGCCGGGGCCAACGTCCTGACTTTC. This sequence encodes CASSYLWGAGANVLTF.

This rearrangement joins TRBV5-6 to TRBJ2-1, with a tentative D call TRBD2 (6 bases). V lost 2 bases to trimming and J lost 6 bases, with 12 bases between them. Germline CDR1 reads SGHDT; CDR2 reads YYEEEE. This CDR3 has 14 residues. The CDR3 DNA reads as TGTGCCAGCAGCTTCGGGGTCGGGGGCAATGAGCAGTTCTTC. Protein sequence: CASSFGVGGNEQFF.

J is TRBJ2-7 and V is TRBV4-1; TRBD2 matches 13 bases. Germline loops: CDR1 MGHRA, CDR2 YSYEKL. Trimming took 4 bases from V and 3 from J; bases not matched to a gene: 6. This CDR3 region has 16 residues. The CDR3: CASSLIWTSGGYEQYF. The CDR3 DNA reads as TGCGCCAGCAGCCTCATCTGGACTAGCGGGGGCTACGAGCAGTACTTC.

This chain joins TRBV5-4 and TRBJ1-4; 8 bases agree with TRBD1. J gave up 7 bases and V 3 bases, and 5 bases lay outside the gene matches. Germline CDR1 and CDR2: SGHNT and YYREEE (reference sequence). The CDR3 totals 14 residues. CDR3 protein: CASSSGGAGEKLFF. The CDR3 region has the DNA TGTGCCAGCAGCTCAGGGGGCGCCGGTGAAAAACTGTTTTTT.

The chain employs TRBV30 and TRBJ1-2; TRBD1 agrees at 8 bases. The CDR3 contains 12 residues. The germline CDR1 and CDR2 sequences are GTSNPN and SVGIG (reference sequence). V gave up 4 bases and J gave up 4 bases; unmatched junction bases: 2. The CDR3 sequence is CAWNRGTYGYTF. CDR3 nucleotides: TGTGCCTGGAACAGGGGGACCTATGGCTACACCTTC.